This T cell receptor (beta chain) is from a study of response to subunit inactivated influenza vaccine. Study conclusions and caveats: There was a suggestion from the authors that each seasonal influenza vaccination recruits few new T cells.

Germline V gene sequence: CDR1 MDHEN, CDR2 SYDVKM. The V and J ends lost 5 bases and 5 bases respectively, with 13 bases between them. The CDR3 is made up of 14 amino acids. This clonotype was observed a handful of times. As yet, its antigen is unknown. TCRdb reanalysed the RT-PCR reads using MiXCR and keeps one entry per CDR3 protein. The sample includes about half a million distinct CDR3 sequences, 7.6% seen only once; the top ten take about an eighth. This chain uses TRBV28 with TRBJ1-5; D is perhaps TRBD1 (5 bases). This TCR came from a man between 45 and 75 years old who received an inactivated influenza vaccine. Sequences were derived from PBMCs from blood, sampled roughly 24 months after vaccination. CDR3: CASSETRGYQPQHF. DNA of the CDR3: TGTGCCAGCAGTGAGACTCGGGGGTATCAGCCCCAGCATTTT.